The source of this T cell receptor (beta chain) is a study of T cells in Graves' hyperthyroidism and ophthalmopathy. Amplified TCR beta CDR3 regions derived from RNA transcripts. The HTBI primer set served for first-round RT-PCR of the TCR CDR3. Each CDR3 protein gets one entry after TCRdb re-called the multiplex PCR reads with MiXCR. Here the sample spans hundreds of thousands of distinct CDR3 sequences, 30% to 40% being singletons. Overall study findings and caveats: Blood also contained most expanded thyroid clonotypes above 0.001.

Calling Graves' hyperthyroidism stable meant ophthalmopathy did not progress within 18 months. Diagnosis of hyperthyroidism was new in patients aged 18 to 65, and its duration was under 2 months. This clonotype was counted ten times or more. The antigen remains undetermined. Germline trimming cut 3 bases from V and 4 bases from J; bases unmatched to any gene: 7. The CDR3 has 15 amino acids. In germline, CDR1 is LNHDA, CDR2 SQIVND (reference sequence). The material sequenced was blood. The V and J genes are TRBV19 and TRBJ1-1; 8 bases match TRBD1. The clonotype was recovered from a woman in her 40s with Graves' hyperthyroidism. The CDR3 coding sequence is TGTGCCAGTAGTATCATTGGACAGGGAGGCACTGAAGCTTTCTTT. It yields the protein CASSIIGQGGTEAFF.